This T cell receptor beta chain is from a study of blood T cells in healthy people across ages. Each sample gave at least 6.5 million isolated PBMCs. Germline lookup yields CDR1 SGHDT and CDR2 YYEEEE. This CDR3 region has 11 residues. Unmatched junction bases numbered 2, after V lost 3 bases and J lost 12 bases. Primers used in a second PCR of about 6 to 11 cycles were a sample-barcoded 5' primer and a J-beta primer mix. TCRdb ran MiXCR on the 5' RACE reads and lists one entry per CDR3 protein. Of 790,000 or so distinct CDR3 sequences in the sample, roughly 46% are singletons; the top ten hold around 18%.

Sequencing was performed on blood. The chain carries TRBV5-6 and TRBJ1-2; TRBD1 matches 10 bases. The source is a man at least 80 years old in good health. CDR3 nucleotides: TGTGCCAGCAGCTCAGGACAGGGGGACACCTTC. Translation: CASSSGQGDTF.